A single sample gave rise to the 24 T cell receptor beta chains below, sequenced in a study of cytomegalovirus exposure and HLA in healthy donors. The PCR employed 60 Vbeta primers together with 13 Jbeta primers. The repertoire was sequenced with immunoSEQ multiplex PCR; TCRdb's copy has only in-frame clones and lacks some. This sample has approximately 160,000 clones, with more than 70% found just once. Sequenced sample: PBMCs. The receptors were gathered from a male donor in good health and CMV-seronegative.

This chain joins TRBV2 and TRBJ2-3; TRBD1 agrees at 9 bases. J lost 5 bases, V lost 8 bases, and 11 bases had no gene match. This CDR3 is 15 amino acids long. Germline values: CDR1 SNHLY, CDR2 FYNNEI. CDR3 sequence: CASLPRGQGLDTQYF. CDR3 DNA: TGTGCCAGCCTGCCCAGGGGACAGGGCTTAGATACGCAGTATTTT.

The CDR3 DNA sequence: TGTGCCACCAGCAGTCCTGCGGGGGGGGACACTGAAGCTTTCTTT. Its protein product is CATSSPAGGDTEAFF. The rearrangement joins TRBV15 to TRBJ1-1, with a possible D match to TRBD1 (5 bases). V was cut by 3 bases and J by 3 bases, with 14 bases left in between. The CDR3 is 15 residues long. Per germline, CDR1 LNHNV and CDR2 YYDKDF (reference sequence). The complete variable domain, with remaining parts taken from reference TRBV15 and TRBJ1-1, reads DAMVIQNPRYQVTQFGKPVTLSCSQTLNHNVMYWYQQKSSQAPKLLFHYYDKDFNNEADTPDNFQSRRPNTSFCFLDIRSPGLGDTAMYLCATSSPAGGDTEAFFGQGTRLTVV.

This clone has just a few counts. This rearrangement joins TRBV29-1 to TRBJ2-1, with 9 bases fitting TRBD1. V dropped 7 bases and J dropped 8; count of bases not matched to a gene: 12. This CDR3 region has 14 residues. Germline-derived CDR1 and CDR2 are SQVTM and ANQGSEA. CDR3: CSANGQGLSYEQFF. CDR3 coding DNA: TGCAGCGCAAACGGACAGGGGTTAAGCTATGAGCAGTTCTTC.

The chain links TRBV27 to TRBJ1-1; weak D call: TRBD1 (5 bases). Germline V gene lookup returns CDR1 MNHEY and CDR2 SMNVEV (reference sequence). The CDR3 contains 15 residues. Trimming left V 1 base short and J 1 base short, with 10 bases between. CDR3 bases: TGTGCCAGCAGTTTATTGTTGGGGCCGAACACTGAAGCTTTCTTT. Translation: CASSLLLGPNTEAFF.

The CDR3 loop is CSVMTGGVSEQYF. CDR3 DNA sequence: TGCAGCGTAATGACAGGGGGCGTTTCCGAGCAGTACTTC. This chain links TRBV29-1 with TRBJ2-7, with TRBD1 matching 10 bases. Germline CDR1 SQVTM, CDR2 ANQGSEA. V shed 6 bases, J shed 6 bases, and the junction held 8 bases outside the gene matches. The CDR3 is 13 amino acids.

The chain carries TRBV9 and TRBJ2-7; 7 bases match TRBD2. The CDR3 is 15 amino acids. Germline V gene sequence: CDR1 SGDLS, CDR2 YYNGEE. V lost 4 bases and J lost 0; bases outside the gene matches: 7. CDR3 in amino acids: CASSPRGDGSYEQYF. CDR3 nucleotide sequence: TGTGCCAGCAGCCCCCGGGGGGACGGCTCCTACGAGCAGTACTTC.

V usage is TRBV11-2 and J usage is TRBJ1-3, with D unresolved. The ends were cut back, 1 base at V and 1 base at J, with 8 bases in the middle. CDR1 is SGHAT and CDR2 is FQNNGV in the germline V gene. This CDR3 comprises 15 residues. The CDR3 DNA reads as TGTGCCAGCAGCTTAGTTTCAGGTTCTGGAAACACCATATATTTT. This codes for CASSLVSGSGNTIYF. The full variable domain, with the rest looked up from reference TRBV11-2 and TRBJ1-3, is EAGVAQSPRYKIIEKRQSVAFWCNPISGHATLYWYQQILGQGPKLLIQFQNNGVVDDSQLPKDRFSAERLKGVDSTLKIQPAKLEDSAVYLCASSLVSGSGNTIYFGEGSWLTVV.

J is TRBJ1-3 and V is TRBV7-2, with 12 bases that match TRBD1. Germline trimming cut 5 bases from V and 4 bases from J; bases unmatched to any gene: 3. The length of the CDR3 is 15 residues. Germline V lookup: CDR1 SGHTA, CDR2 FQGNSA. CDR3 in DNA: TGTGCCAGCAGCGGGGACAGGGGGCGAGGAAACACCATATATTTT. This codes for CASSGDRGRGNTIYF.

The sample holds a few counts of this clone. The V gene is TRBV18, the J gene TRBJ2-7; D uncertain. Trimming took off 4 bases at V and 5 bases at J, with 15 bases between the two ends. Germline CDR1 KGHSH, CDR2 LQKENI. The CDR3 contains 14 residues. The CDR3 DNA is TGTGCCAGCTCACAGTTCCCTGGAGCCCACGAGCAGTACTTC. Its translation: CASSQFPGAHEQYF.

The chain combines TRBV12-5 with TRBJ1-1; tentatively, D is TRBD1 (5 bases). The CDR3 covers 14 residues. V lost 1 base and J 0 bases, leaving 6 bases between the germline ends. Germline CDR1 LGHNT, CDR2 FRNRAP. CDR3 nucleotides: TGTGCTAGTGGTTTGGGACAGATGAACACTGAAGCTTTCTTT. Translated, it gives CASGLGQMNTEAFF. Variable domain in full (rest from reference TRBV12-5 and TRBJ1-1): DARVTQTPRHKVTEMGQEVTMRCQPILGHNTVFWYRQTMMQGLELLAYFRNRAPLDDSGMPKDRFSAEMPDATLATLKIQPSEPRDSAVYFCASGLGQMNTEAFFGQGTRLTVV.

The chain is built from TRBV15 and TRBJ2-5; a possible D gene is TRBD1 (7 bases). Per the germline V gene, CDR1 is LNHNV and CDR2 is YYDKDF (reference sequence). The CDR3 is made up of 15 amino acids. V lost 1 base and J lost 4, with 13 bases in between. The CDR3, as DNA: TGTGCCACCAGCAGAGCCCAGGGGGGTCGAGAGACCCAGTACTTC. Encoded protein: CATSRAQGGRETQYF.

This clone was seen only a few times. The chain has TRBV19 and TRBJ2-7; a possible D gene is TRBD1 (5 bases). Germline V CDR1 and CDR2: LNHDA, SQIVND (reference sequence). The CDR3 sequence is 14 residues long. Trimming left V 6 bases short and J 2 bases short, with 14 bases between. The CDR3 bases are TGTGCCAGTAGCCTGGACATAAGTACCTACGAGCAGTACTTC. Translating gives CASSLDISTYEQYF.

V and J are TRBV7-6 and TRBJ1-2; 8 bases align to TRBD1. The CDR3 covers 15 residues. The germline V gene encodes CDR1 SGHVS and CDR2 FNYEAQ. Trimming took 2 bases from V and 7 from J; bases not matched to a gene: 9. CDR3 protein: CASSLTLQGVGGYTF. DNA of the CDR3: TGTGCCAGCAGCTTAACCCTACAGGGGGTAGGTGGCTACACCTTC.

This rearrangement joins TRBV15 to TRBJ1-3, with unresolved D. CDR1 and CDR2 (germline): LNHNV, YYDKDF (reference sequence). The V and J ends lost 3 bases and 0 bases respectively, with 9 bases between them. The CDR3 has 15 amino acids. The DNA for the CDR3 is TGTGCCACCAGCAGGTCGAGGCTCTCTGGAAACACCATATATTTT. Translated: CATSRSRLSGNTIYF. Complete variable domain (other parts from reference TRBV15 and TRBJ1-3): DAMVIQNPRYQVTQFGKPVTLSCSQTLNHNVMYWYQQKSSQAPKLLFHYYDKDFNNEADTPDNFQSRRPNTSFCFLDIRSPGLGDTAMYLCATSRSRLSGNTIYFGEGSWLTVV.

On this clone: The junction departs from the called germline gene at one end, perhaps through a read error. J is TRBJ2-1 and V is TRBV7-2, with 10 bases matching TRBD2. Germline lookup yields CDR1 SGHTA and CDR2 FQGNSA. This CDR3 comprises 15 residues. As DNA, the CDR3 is TGTGCCAGCAGCCCTCCATTACTAGCGGGAAGTGAGGAGTTCTTC. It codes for CASSPPLLAGSEEFF. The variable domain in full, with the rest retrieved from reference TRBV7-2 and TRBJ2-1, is GAGVSQSPSNKVTEKGKDVELRCDPISGHTALYWYRQSLGQGLEFLIYFQGNSAPDKSGLPSDRFSAERTGGSVSTLTIQRTQQEDSAVYLCASSPPLLAGSEEFFGPGTRLTVL.

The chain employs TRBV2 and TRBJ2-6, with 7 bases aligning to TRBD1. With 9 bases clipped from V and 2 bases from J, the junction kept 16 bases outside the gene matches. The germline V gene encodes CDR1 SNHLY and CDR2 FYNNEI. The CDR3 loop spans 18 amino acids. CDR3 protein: CARSKGGQSLAGANVLTF. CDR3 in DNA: TGTGCCAGATCTAAAGGGGGACAGAGTCTAGCTGGGGCCAACGTCCTGACTTTC.

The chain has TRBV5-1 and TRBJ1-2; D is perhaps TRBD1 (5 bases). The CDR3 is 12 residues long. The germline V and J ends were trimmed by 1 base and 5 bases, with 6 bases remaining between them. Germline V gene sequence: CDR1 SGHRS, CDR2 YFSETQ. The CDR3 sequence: CASSLSGYGYTF. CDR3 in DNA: TGCGCCAGCAGCTTGTCAGGGTATGGCTACACCTTC.

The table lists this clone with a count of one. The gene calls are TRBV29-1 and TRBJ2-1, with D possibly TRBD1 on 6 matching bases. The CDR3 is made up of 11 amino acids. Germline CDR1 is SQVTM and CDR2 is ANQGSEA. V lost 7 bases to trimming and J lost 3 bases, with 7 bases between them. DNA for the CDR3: TGCAGCGGACAGGACTACAATGAGCAGTTCTTC. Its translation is CSGQDYNEQFF.

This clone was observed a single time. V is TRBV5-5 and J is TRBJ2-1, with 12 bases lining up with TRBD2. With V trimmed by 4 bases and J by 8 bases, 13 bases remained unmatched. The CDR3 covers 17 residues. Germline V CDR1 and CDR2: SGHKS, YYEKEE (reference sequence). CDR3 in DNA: TGTGCCAGCAGCGCCCGACGGACTAGCGGGAAACGGGATGAGCAGTTCTTC. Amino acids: CASSARRTSGKRDEQFF.

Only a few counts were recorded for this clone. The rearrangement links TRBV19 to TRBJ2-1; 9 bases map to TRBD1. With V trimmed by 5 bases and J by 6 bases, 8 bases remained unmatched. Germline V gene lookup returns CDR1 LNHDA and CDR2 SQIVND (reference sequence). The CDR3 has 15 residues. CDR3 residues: CASSAQGARSNEQFF. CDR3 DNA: TGTGCCAGTAGTGCACAGGGGGCTCGTTCCAATGAGCAGTTCTTC.

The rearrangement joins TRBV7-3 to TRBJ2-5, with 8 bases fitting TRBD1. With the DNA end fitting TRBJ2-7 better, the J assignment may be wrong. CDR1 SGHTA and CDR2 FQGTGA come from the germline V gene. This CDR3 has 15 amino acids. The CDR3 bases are TGTGCCAGCAGCTCCCTCGGGACAGGAGACTACGAGCAGTACTTC. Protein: CASSSLGTGDYEQYF.

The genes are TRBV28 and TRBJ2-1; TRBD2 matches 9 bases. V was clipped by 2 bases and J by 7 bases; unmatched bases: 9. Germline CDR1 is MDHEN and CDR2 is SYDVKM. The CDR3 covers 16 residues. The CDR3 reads CASSLEGLARGNEQFF. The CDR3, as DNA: TGTGCCAGCAGTTTAGAGGGACTAGCCCGGGGGAATGAGCAGTTCTTC.

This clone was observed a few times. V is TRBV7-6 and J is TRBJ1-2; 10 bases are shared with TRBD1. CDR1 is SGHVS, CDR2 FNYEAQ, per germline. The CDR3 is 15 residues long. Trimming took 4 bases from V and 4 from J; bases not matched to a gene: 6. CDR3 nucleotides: TGTGCCAGCAGCTCTTCGACAGGGGGCCCCTATGGCTACACCTTC. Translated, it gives CASSSSTGGPYGYTF.

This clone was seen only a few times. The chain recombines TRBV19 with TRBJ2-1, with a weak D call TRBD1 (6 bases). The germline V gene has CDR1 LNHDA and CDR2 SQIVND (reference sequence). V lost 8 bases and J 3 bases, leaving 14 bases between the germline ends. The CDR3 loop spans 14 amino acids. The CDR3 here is CASATGYDYNEQFF. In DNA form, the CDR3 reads TGTGCCAGTGCAACAGGGTACGACTACAATGAGCAGTTCTTC.